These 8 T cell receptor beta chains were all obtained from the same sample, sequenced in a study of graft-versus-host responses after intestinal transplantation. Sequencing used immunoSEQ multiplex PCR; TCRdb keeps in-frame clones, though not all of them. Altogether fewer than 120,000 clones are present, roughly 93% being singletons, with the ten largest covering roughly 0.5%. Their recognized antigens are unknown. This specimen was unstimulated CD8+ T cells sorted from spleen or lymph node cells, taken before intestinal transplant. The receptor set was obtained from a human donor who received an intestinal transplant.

The CDR3 DNA follows: TGTGCCAGTAGTGTCCTAGCGGGAGATCCCTACAATGAGCAGTTCTTC. It codes for CASSVLAGDPYNEQFF. The rearrangement uses TRBV19 and TRBJ2-1; TRBD2 matches 10 bases. The CDR3 runs to 16 residues. Germline CDR1 LNHDA, CDR2 SQIVND (reference sequence). V trimming: 5 bases; J trimming: 2 bases; junction bases outside the gene matches: 6.

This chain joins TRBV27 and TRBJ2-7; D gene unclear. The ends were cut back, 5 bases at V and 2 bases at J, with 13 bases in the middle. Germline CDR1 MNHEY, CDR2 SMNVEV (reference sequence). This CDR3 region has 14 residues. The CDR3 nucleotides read TGTGCCAGCAGTCTGGTGGGAACAACCTACGAGCAGTACTTC. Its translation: CASSLVGTTYEQYF.

CDR3 protein: CASSLDVGTAGGYTF. Here the CDR3 DNA reads TGTGCCAGCAGCCTAGACGTCGGGACAGCCGGTGGCTACACCTTC. The chain joins TRBV7-8 to TRBJ1-2; 7 nucleotides match TRBD1. Trimming cost V 5 bases and J 7 bases; bases outside gene matches: 13. This CDR3 region has 15 residues. CDR1 SGHVS and CDR2 FQNEAQ come from the germline V gene.

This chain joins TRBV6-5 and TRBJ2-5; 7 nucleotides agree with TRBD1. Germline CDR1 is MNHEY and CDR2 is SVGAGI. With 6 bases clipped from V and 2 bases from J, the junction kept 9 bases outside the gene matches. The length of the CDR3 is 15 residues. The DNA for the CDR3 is TGTGCCAGCAGCCTGCTAGGGGACAGACAAGAGACCCAGTACTTC. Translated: CASSLLGDRQETQYF.

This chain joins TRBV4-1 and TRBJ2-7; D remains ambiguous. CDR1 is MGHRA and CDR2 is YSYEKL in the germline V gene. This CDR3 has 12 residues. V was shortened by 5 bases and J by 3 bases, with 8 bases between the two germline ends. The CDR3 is CASSSSSYEQYF. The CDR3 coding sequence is TGCGCCAGCAGCTCCTCTAGCTACGAGCAGTACTTC.

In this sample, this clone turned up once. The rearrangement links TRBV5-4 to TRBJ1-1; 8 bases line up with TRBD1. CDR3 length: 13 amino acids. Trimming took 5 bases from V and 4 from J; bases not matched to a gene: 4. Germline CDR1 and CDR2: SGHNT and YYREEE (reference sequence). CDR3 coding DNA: TGTGCCAGCAGGCCGGACAGGGCCACTGAAGCTTTCTTT. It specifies CASRPDRATEAFF. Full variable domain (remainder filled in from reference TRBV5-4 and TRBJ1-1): ETGVTQSPTHLIKTRGQQVTLRCSSQSGHNTVSWYQQALGQGPQFIFQYYREEENGRGNFPPRFSGLQFPNYSSELNVNALELDDSALYLCASRPDRATEAFFGQGTRLTVV.

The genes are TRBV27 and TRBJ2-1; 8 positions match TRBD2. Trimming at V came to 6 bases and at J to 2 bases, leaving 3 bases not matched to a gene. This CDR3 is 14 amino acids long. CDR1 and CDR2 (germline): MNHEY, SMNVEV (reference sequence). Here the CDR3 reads CASSVAGPYNEQFF. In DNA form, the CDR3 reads TGTGCCAGCAGCGTAGCGGGGCCCTACAATGAGCAGTTCTTC.

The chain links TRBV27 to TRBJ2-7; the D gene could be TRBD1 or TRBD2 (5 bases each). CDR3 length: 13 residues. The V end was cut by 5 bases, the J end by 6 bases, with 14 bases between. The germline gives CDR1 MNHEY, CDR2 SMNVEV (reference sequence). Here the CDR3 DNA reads TGTGCCAGCAGTGGGGGACCCTGGGGCGAGCAGTACTTC. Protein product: CASSGGPWGEQYF.